A selection of T cell receptor beta chains follows, all from one sample in a study of blood T cell repertoires in COVID-19. Clones were sequenced by immunoSEQ multiplex PCR, and TCRdb holds only the in-frame ones, with some missing. The sample has some 69,000 clones; about 88% are singletons. The sample taken for sequencing was peripheral blood. Every receptor here comes from a woman aged 45 to 65 with active COVID-19. Each CDR3 is given with its conserved first and last residue. The order of the fields is V gene, CDR3 protein.

TRBV3-1/TRBV3-2 | CDCNEQYF
TRBV29-1 | CSVDEQGIDGYTF
TRBV7-9 | CASSRTTPETQYF
TRBV6-5 | CASRVGLNNEQFF
TRBV11-1 | CASSLLSGSTNEQFF
TRBV7-3 | CASSSPGETQYF
TRBV5-1 | CASTWSVYTDTQYF
TRBV4-2 | CASSPSTSGRSYNEQFF
TRBV19 | CASSGRASPYEQYF
TRBV4-1 | CASSQVGLGGYTF
TRBV5-1 | CASSPGDRGGTEAFF
TRBV7-9 | CASSLVLNTEAFF
TRBV5-1 | CASRAGDLNEQFF
TRBV5-1 | CASMLMNTNTGELFF
TRBV30 | CAWSGLKPSTQYF
TRBV6-5 | CASSYDWPPTDTQYF
TRBV5-6 | CASSFQQGWTDTQYF
TRBV4-1 | CASSQDERVTYNEQFF
TRBV11-2 | CASSLYFGGTQETQYF
TRBV2 | CASSRHRRGGDTEAFF
TRBV10-3 | CAISTGTSGYEQYF
TRBV23-1 | CASTPDISNTF
TRBV2 | CASRESSVSSYNEQFF
TRBV15 | CATSRERRGETQYF
TRBV29-1 | CSVTGLAKVLVNEQFF
TRBV14 | CASSQSGGGSYEQYF
TRBV30 | CAWGRYEQYF
TRBV18 | CASSRTLQGGYNEQFF
TRBV27 | CASSTHPLATFFEQYF
TRBV27 | CASREAGGLAAYEQYF
TRBV5-6 | CASSTGGPSYEQYF
TRBV19 | CASSTPLADNEQFF
TRBV30 | CAWSTGVGELFF
TRBV4-1 | CASSQDPIDEQYF
TRBV29-1 | CSVRDRGDSNQPQHF
TRBV4-1 | CASSQDRTGWRQYF
TRBV28 | CASNYAGGLVLNTEAFF
TRBV12-3/TRBV12-4 | CASSPSGEQYF
TRBV7-6 | CASSIIRGMGSSYNEQFF
TRBV28 | CASSLLFYEQYF
TRBV3-1/TRBV3-2 | CASSPTVSSGANVLTF
TRBV5-1 | CASSLDRPNTGELFF
TRBV7-9 | CASSLGSSGPPTDTQYF
TRBV14 | CASSQDLRTGSSEAFF
TRBV6-1 | CASSEGLAGGPYTQYF
TRBV18 | CASSPRDIHNEQFF
TRBV5-1 | CASSPGTGTQPQHF
TRBV29-1 | CSVEEVGRGLTDTQYF
TRBV27 | CASSLPRESTEAFF
TRBV7-9 | CASSLLAGPSYNEQFF
TRBV7-3 | CASSPTPSLAGTGELFF
TRBV30 | CAWEQGAKGYTF
TRBV15 | CATSRARVSSTEAFF